The next 21 T cell receptor beta chains were all read from a single sample in a study of immune evolution from preneoplasia to lung adenocarcinoma. TCRdb's copy holds only in-frame clones and misses some; the assay was immunoSEQ multiplex PCR. The sample consists of about 7,300 clones, just under 75% of them appearing once. The sequenced sample was FFPE lung adenocarcinoma in situ tissue. The receptors originated from a donor at least 70 years old with lung adenocarcinoma. Some clones in this sample may be carry-over from other donors' samples.

This CDR3 reads CASSLVGSGGNTIYF. CDR3 nucleotide sequence: TGTGCCAGCAGCTTAGTGGGCTCGGGAGGAAACACCATATATTTT. V is TRBV7-9 and J is TRBJ1-3; D not certain. The CDR3 is 15 residues long. Germline values: CDR1 SEHNR, CDR2 FQNEAQ (reference sequence). With 1 base removed from V and 4 bases from J, the gap between germline ends came to 11 bases.

The rearrangement links TRBV14 to TRBJ1-2; D possibly corresponds to TRBD1 (5 bases). Trimming cost V 1 base and J 4 bases, with 10 bases left between them. The CDR3 has 14 residues. The germline CDR1 and CDR2 sequences are SGHDN and FVKESK. This chain's CDR3 is CASSQVGTTYGYTF. CDR3 nucleotide sequence: TGTGCCAGCAGCCAAGTAGGGACTACCTATGGCTACACCTTC.

V is TRBV7-9 and J is TRBJ2-7, with D maybe TRBD1 (6 bases). Germline V gene lookup returns CDR1 SEHNR and CDR2 FQNEAQ (reference sequence). V lost 8 bases and J 4 bases, leaving 18 bases between the germline ends. This CDR3 contains 14 residues. CDR3 protein: CASGPTGNIYEQYF. Written as DNA, the CDR3 is TGTGCCAGCGGCCCCACAGGGAACATTTACGAGCAGTACTTC.

In its sample, this clone ranks as medium-sized (0.01 to 0.1%). The J gene is TRBJ2-3, the V gene TRBV27, with 10 positions matching TRBD2. With V trimmed by 5 bases and J by 10 bases, 3 bases remained unmatched. This CDR3 is built from 12 residues. Germline V gene sequence: CDR1 MNHEY, CDR2 SMNVEV (reference sequence). The CDR3 region is CASSATSGAQYF. For the CDR3, the DNA is TGTGCCAGCAGTGCCACTAGCGGGGCGCAGTATTTT.

This clone was seen just once. The V gene is TRBV7-8, the J gene TRBJ1-2, with D unresolved. CDR1 and CDR2 from the germline V gene are SGHVS and FQNEAQ. V was clipped by 1 base and J by 8 bases, with 11 bases between them. This CDR3 has 13 residues. CDR3 sequence reads: CASSLEEQRGYTF. CDR3 coding DNA: TGTGCCAGCAGCTTAGAGGAGCAAAGGGGCTACACCTTC.

The chain combines TRBV6-5 with TRBJ2-4, with D perhaps given as TRBD1 or TRBD2 (5 bases each). V was trimmed by 0 bases and J by 8 bases, leaving 8 bases between them. The CDR3 length is 13 residues. Germline V gives CDR1 MNHEY, CDR2 SVGAGI. The CDR3 DNA reads as TGTGCCAGCAGTTACTCCGGGACGGACATTCAGTACTTC. Translation gives CASSYSGTDIQYF.

The V and J genes are TRBV30 and TRBJ1-1, with D possibly TRBD1 on 5 matching bases. The CDR3 contains 14 residues. The germline V and J ends were trimmed by 1 base and 0 bases, with 9 bases remaining between them. CDR1 is GTSNPN, CDR2 SVGIG, per germline (reference sequence). CDR3 DNA: TGTGCCTGGAGTGAGGTCAGGGTGAACACTGAAGCTTTCTTT. Its protein is CAWSEVRVNTEAFF.

This clone was seen once. The V and J genes are TRBV29-1 and TRBJ2-2; D tentatively fits TRBD1 or TRBD2 (6 bases each). V shed 4 bases and J shed 4 bases, with 13 bases lying between them. The CDR3 consists of 14 residues. CDR1 and CDR2 from the germline V gene are SQVTM and ANQGSEA. In DNA form, the CDR3 reads TGCAGCGTTGTCCCGGGGGCCGGCACCGGGGAGCTGTTTTTT. Protein product: CSVVPGAGTGELFF.

This chain uses TRBV2 with TRBJ1-6, with D tentatively TRBD1 (5 bases). The ends were cut back, 0 bases at V and 7 bases at J, with 10 bases in the middle. The CDR3 runs 15 residues. Germline V lookup: CDR1 SNHLY, CDR2 FYNNEI. CDR3 DNA: TGTGCCAGCAGTGAAGCAGCCCGGACAAATTCACCCCTCCACTTT. Translating it yields CASSEAARTNSPLHF.

The chain uses TRBV2 and TRBJ1-2; possible D gene TRBD1, 5 bases. With 3 bases removed from V and 8 bases from J, the gap between germline ends came to 10 bases. Germline CDR1 SNHLY, CDR2 FYNNEI. The CDR3 has 12 amino acids. The CDR3 nucleotides are TGTGCCAGCAGTGATAAGGGGCGAGGCTACACCTTC. Its protein is CASSDKGRGYTF. The full variable domain, in which reference TRBV2 and TRBJ1-2 provide the parts outside the CDR3, is EPEVTQTPSHQVTQMGQEVILRCVPISNHLYFYWYRQILGQKVEFLVSFYNNEISEKSEIFDDQFSVERPDGSNFTLKIRSTKLEDSAMYFCASSDKGRGYTFGSGTRLTVV.

V gene TRBV5-1 combines with J gene TRBJ2-7; 11 bases match TRBD2. The V gene end was trimmed by 4 bases and the J gene end by 0 bases; junction bases not matched to a gene: 9. Germline CDR1 reads SGHRS; CDR2 reads YFSETQ. The CDR3 runs 17 residues. The CDR3 reads CASSLGTSGRDSYEQYF. In nucleotides, the CDR3 is TGCGCCAGCAGCCTCGGGACTAGCGGTAGAGACTCCTACGAGCAGTACTTC.

CDR3 sequence (DNA): TGTGCCAGCAGTTTAGCAGGCGGGAATGCGCGAGCTTTCTTT. Its protein product is CASSLAGGNARAFF. The chain employs TRBV28 and TRBJ1-1; no clear D gene. This CDR3 region has 14 residues. The ends were cut back, 2 bases at V and 10 bases at J, with 17 bases in the middle. The V gene's germline CDR1 is MDHEN and CDR2 SYDVKM.

This clone has a single count. The rearrangement joins TRBV7-8 to TRBJ1-2, with TRBD1 as a possible D gene (6 bases). The CDR3 contains 14 residues. CDR1 is SGHVS and CDR2 is FQNEAQ in the germline V gene. V lost 0 bases to trimming and J lost 7 bases, with 12 bases between them. This chain's CDR3 is CASSLAPGTSGYTF. The CDR3 DNA reads TGTGCCAGCAGCTTAGCGCCTGGGACAAGTGGCTACACCTTC.

The genes are TRBV11-3 and TRBJ2-5, with 8 nucleotides matching TRBD1. The CDR3 runs to 14 residues. CDR1 SGHNT and CDR2 YENEEA come from the germline V gene. With V trimmed by 5 bases and J by 4 bases, 6 bases remained unmatched. As DNA, the CDR3 is TGTGCCAGCAGCCACAGACAGGGGTCAGAGACCCAGTACTTC. The encoded protein is CASSHRQGSETQYF.

The chain couples TRBV7-6 to TRBJ2-5, with TRBD1 matching 9 bases. Germline V gene data show CDR1 as SGHVS and CDR2 as FNYEAQ. The CDR3 extends over 16 amino acids. V was pared by 5 bases and J by 4 bases, with 11 bases of the junction left unmatched. DNA for the CDR3: TGTGCCAGCAGCGTAACAGGGGGCTTTGGGGGAGAGACCCAGTACTTC. Translation: CASSVTGGFGGETQYF.

The genes are TRBV2 and TRBJ1-4; no definite D call. CDR1 is SNHLY, CDR2 FYNNEI, per germline. This CDR3 spans 13 amino acids. V lost 8 bases and J lost 5, with 12 bases in between. This CDR3 is CASSGPENEKLFF. The CDR3 region has the DNA TGTGCCAGCTCCGGGCCCGAAAATGAAAAACTGTTTTTT.

V and J are TRBV20-1 and TRBJ1-1; D unclear. The V end was cut by 1 base, the J end by 1 base, with 1 base between. Germline loops: CDR1 DFQATT, CDR2 SNEGSKA (reference sequence). CDR3 length: 11 amino acids. The CDR3 reads CSARGNTEAFF. CDR3 DNA: TGCAGTGCTAGAGGGAACACTGAAGCTTTCTTT.

The gene calls are TRBV19 and TRBJ2-3, with D perhaps matching TRBD2 (6 bases). Germline-derived CDR1 and CDR2 are LNHDA and SQIVND (reference sequence). This CDR3 spans 13 amino acids. V was cut by 6 bases and J by 5 bases, with 12 bases left in between. The DNA of the CDR3 is TGTGCCAGTAGCCAGCGGGTGGGAGATACGCAGTATTTT. It translates to CASSQRVGDTQYF.

The chain couples TRBV29-1 to TRBJ2-2, with 7 bases lining up with TRBD2. There are 12 residues in the CDR3. V lost 4 bases and J lost 6; bases outside the gene matches: 2. Germline CDR1 SQVTM, CDR2 ANQGSEA. The DNA of the CDR3 is TGCAGCGTTGGGGCGGGGGCCGGGGAGCTGTTTTTT. Protein: CSVGAGAGELFF.

The J gene is TRBJ1-2, the V gene TRBV5-8; 9 bases align to TRBD1. This CDR3 region has 13 residues. Losses at the gene ends were 4 bases for V and 7 bases for J; bases not matched to a gene: 5. Germline V CDR1 and CDR2: SGHTS, YDEGEE. In nucleotides, the CDR3 is TGTGCCAGCAGCGCGGACAGGGGCGGTGGCTACACCTTC. Protein: CASSADRGGGYTF.

J is TRBJ2-1 and V is TRBV5-4; no definite D call. CDR3 length equals 13 residues. Germline assignment: CDR1 SGHNT and CDR2 YYREEE (reference sequence). The V end was cut by 4 bases, the J end by 4 bases, with 9 bases between. CDR3 coding DNA: TGTGCCAGCAGCGTGACAATTTACAATGAGCAGTTCTTC. Translated: CASSVTIYNEQFF.